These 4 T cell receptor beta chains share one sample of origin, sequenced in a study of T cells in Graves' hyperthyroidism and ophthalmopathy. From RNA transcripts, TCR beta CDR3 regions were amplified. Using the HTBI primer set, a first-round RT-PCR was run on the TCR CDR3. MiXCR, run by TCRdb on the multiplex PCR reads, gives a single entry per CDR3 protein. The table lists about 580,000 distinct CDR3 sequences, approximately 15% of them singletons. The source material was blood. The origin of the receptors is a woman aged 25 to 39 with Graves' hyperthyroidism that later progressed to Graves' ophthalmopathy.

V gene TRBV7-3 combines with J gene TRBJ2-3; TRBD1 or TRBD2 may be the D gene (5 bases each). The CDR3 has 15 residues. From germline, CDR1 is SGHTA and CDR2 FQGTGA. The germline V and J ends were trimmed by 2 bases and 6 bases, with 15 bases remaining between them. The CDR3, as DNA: TGTGCCAGCAGCTTACGAGGGGCTGGTATCGATACGCAGTATTTT. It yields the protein CASSLRGAGIDTQYF.

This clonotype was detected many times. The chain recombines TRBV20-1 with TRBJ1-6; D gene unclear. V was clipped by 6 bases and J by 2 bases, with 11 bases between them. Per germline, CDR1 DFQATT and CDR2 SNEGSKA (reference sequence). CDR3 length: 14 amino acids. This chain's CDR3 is CSAADGAYNSPLHF. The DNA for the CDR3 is TGCAGTGCGGCTGATGGGGCCTATAATTCACCCCTCCACTTT.

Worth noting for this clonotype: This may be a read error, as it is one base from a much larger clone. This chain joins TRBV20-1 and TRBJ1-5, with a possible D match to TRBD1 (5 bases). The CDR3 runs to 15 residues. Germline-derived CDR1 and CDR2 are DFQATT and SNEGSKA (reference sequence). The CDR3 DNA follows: TGCAGTACATTCCAGAGGGGTAATAGCAATCAGCCCCGGCATTTT. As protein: CSTFQRGNSNQPRHF.

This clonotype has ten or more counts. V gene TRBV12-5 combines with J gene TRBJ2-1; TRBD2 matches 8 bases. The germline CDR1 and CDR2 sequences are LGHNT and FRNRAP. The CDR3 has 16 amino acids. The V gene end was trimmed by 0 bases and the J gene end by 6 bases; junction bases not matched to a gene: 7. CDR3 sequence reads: CASGLVQAGGTNEQFF. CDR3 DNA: TGTGCTAGTGGTTTGGTACAGGCGGGAGGCACCAATGAGCAGTTCTTC.